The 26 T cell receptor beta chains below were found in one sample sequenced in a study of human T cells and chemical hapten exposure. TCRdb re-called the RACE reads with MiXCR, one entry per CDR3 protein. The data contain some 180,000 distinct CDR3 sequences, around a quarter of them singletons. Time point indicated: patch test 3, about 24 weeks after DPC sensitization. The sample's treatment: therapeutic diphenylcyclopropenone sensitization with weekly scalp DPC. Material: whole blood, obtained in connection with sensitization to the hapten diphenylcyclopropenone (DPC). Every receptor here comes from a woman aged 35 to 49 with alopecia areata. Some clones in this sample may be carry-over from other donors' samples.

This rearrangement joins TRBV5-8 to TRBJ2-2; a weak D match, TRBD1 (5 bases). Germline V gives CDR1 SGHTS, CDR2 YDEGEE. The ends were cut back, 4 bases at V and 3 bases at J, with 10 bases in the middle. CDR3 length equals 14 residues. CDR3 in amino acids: CASSKTGDTGELFF. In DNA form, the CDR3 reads TGTGCCAGCAGCAAAACAGGAGACACCGGGGAGCTGTTTTTT.

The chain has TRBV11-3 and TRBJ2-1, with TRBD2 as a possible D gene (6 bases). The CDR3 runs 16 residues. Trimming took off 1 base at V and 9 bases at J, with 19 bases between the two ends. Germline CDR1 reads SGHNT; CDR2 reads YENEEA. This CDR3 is CASSLGGSGGDGEQFF. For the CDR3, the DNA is TGTGCCAGCAGCTTAGGTGGTAGCGGAGGGGATGGTGAGCAGTTCTTC.

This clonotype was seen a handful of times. CDR3 nucleotides: TGTGCCAGCAGCACCGGGACTAGCGGGATTAGGTACGAGCAGTACTTC. Amino acids: CASSTGTSGIRYEQYF. V usage is TRBV28 and J usage is TRBJ2-7; 13 bases line up with TRBD2. V dropped 6 bases and J dropped 4; count of bases not matched to a gene: 9. The length of the CDR3 is 16 residues. The germline V gene encodes CDR1 MDHEN and CDR2 SYDVKM.

The DNA for the CDR3 is TGCAGCGTTTGGTTAGGGGCCGGGTCCTACAATGAGCAGTTCTTC. Its translation: CSVWLGAGSYNEQFF. This rearrangement joins TRBV29-1 to TRBJ2-1; D is perhaps TRBD1 (5 bases). Between the trimmed V and J ends, which lost 5 bases and 1 base, there was a span of 15 bases. The V gene's germline CDR1 is SQVTM and CDR2 ANQGSEA. The CDR3 sequence is 15 residues long.

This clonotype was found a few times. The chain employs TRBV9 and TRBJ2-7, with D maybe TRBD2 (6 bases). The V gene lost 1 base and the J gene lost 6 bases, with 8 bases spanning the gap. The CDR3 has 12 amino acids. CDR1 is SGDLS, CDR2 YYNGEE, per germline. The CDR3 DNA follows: TGTGCCAGCAGCGTAATGGGAGGCGAGCAGTACTTC. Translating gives CASSVMGGEQYF.

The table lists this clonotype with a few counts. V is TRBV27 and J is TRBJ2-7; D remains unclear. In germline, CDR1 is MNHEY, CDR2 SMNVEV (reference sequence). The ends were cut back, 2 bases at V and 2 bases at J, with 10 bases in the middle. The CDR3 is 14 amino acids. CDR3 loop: CASSLAERAYEQYF. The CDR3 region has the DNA TGTGCCAGCAGTTTAGCGGAAAGGGCCTACGAGCAGTACTTC.

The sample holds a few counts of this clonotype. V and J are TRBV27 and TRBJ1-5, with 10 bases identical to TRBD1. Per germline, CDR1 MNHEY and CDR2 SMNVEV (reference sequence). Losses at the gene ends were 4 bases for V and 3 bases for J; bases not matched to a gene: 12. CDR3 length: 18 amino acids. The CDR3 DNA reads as TGTGCCAGCAGTTCCCACCGGGGACAGGGGAGGGACAATCAGCCCCAGCATTTT. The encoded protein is CASSSHRGQGRDNQPQHF.

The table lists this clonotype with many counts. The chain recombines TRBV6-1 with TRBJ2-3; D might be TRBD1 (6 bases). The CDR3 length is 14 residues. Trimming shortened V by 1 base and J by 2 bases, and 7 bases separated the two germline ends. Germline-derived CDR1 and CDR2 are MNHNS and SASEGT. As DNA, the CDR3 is TGTGCCAGCAGTGAAGGGGGGCTCACAGATACGCAGTATTTT. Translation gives CASSEGGLTDTQYF.

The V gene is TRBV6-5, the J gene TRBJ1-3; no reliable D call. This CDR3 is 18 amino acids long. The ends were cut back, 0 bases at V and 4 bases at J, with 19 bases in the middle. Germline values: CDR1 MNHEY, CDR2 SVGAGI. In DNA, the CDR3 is TGTGCCAGCAGTTACTCGAGGGATCGGACGCATGGAGGAAACACCATATATTTT. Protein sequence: CASSYSRDRTHGGNTIYF.

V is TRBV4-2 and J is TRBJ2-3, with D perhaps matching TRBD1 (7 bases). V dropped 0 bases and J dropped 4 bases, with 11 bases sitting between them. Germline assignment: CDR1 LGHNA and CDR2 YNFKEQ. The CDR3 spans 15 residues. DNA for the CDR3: TGTGCCAGCAGCCAAGATCAGGGGGGTGCAGATACGCAGTATTTT. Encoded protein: CASSQDQGGADTQYF.

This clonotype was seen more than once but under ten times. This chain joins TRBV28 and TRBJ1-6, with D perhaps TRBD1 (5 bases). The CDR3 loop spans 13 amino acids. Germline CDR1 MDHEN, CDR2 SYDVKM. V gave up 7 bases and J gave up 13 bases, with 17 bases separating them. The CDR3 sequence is CASISQGSGPLHF. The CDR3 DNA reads TGTGCCAGCATCTCCCAGGGTTCTGGTCCCCTCCACTTT. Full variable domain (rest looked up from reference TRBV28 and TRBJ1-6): DVKVTQSSRYLVKRTGEKVFLECVQDMDHENMFWYRQDPGLGLRLIYFSYDVKMKEKGDIPEGYSVSREKKERFSLILESASTNQTSMYLCASISQGSGPLHFGNGTRLTVT.

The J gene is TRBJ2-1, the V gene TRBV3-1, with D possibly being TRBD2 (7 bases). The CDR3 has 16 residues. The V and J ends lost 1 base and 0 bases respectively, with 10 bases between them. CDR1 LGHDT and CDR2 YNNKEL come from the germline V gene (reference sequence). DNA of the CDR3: TGTGCCAGCAGCCAAGTAGGGGGGGCCTCCTACAATGAGCAGTTCTTC. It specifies CASSQVGGASYNEQFF.

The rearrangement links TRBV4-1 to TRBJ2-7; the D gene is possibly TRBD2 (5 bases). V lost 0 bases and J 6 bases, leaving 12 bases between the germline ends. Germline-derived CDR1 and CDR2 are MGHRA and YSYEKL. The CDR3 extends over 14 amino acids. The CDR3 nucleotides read TGCGCCAGCAGCCAAGATAGCCTAGCCCCCGAGCAGTACTTC. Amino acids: CASSQDSLAPEQYF.

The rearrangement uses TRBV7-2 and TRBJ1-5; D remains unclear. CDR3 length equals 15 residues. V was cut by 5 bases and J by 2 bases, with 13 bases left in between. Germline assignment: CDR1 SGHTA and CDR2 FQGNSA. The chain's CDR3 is CASSGPAGGNQPQHF. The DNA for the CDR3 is TGTGCCAGCAGCGGACCTGCCGGGGGCAATCAGCCCCAGCATTTT.

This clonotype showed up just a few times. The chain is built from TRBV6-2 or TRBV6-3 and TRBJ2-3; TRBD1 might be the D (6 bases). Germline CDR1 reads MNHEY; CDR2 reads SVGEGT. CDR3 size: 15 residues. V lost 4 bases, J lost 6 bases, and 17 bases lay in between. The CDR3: CASSFRQVPLDTQYF. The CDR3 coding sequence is TGTGCCAGCAGTTTCAGACAGGTACCTCTGGATACGCAGTATTTT.

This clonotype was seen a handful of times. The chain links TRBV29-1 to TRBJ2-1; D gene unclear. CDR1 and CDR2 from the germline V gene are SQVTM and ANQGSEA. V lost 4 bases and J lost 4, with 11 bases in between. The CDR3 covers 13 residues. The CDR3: CSVGPLSYNEQFF. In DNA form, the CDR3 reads TGCAGCGTTGGGCCCCTCTCGTACAATGAGCAGTTCTTC.

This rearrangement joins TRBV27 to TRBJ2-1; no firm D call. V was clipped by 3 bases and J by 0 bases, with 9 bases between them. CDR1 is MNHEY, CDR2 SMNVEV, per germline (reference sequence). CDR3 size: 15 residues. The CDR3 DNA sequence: TGTGCCAGCAGTTTTCAAGGATTCTCCTACAATGAGCAGTTCTTC. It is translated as CASSFQGFSYNEQFF.

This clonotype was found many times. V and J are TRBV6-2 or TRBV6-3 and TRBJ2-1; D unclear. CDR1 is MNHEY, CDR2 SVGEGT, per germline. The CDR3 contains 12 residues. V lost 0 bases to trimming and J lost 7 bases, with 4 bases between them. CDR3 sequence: CASSYSRNEQFF. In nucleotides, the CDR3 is TGTGCCAGCAGTTACTCCCGGAATGAGCAGTTCTTC.

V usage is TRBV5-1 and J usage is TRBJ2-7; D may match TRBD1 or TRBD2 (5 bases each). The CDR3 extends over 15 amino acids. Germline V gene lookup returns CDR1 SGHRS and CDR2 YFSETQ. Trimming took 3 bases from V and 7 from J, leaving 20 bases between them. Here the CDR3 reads CASSWNNRFGDEQYF. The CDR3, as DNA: TGCGCCAGCAGCTGGAACAACAGGTTCGGGGATGAGCAGTACTTC.

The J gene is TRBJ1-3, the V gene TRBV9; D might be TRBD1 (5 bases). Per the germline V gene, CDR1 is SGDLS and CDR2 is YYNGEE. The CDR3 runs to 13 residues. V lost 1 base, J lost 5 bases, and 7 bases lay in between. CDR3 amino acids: CASSVPGRNTIYF. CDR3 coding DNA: TGTGCCAGCAGCGTACCAGGGAGAAACACCATATATTTT.

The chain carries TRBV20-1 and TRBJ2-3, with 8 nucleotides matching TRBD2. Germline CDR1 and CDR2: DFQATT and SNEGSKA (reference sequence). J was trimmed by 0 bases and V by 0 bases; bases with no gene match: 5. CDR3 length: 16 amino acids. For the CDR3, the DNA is TGCAGTGCTAGAGATCGGCGGGAGGCTAGCACAGATACGCAGTATTTT. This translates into CSARDRREASTDTQYF.

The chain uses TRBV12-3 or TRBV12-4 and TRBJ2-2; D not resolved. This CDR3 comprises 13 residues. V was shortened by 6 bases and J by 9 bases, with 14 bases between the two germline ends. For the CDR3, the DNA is TGTGCCAGCAGCAAACGACGGGCCTGGGAGCTGTTTTTT. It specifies CASSKRRAWELFF.

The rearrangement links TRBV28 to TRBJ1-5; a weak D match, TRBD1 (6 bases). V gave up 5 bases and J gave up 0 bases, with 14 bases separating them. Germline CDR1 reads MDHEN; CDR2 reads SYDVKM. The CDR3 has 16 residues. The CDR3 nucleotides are TGTGCCAGCAGTCTACAGGGATCCTATAGCAATCAGCCCCAGCATTTT. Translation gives CASSLQGSYSNQPQHF.

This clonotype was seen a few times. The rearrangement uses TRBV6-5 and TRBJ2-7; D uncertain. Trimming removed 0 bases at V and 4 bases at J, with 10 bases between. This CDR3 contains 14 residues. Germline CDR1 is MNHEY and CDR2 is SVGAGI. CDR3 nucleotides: TGTGCCAGCAGTTACTCGGACCCCCCGTACGAGCAGTACTTC. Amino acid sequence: CASSYSDPPYEQYF.

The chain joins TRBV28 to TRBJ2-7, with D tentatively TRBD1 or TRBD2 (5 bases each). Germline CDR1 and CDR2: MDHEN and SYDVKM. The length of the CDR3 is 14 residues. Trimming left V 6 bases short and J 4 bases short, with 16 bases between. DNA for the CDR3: TGTGCCAGCAGAACCGAGGGGAGTCATTACGAGCAGTACTTC. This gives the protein CASRTEGSHYEQYF.

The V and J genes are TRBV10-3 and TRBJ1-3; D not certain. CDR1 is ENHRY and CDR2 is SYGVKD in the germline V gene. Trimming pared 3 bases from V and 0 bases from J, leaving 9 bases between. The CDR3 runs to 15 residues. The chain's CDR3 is CAISDGPNSGNTIYF. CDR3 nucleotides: TGTGCCATCAGTGACGGGCCAAACTCTGGAAACACCATATATTTT.